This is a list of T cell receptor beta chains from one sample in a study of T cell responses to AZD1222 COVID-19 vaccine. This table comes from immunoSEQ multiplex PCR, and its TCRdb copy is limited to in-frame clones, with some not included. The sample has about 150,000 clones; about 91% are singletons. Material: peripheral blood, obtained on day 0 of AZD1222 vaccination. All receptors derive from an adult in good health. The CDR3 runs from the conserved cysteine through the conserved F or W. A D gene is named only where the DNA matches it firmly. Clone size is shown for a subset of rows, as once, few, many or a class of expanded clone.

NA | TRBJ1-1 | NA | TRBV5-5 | TGTGCCAGCAGTTTGGCGCGGGCGAACACTGAAGCTTTCTTT | CASSLARANTEAFF
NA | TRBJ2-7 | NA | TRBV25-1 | TGTGCCAGCAGTTCCCAGGGTAACTACGAGCAGTACTTC | CASSSQGNYEQYF
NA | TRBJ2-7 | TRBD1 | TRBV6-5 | TGTGCCAGCAGTTACCTGCGGGACAGGGGGACCGAGCAGTACTTC | CASSYLRDRGTEQYF
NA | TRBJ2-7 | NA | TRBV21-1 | TGTGCCAGAGCGCGGGGCCCCTTCTCCTACGAGCAGTACTTC | CARARGPFSYEQYF
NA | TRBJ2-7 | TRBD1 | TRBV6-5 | TGTGCCAGCAACCGGGACAGGCGAAACTCCTACGAGCAGTACTTC | CASNRDRRNSYEQYF
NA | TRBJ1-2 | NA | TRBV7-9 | TGTGCCAGCAGCTTATTGACCGACTATGGCTACACCTTC | CASSLLTDYGYTF
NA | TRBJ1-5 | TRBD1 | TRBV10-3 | TGTGCCATCAGTGCTACAGGGGGTACCGATCAGCCCCAGCATTTT | CAISATGGTDQPQHF
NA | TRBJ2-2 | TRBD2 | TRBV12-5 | TGTGCTAGTGTTTCCTCACAAAGGACTAGCGCATCCGGGGAGCTGTTTTTT | CASVSSQRTSASGELFF
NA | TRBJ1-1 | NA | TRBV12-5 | TGTGCTAGTGGTTTTTGGGGGCCTGAAGCTTTCTTT | CASGFWGPEAFF
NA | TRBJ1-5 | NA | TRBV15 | TGTGCCACCGCCCAGGGGCAAAGCAATCAGCCCCAGCATTTT | CATAQGQSNQPQHF
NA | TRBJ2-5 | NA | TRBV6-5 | TGTGCCAGTCCGTGGTTCTCCCAGTACTTC | CASPWFSQYF
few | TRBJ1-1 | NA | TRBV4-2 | TGTGCCAGCAGCCAAGATCGGTGGGCCTCGAACACTGAAGCTTTCTTT | CASSQDRWASNTEAFF
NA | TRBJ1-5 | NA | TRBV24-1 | TGTGCCACCAGTTTCGCTGGTGATCAGCCCCAGCATTTT | CATSFAGDQPQHF
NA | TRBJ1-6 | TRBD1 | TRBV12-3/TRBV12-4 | TGTGCCAGCAGGCAGACAGGGTTGTTACCCCTCCACTTT | CASRQTGLLPLHF
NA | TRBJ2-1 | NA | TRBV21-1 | TGTGCCAGCAGCGCGGCCCTAGCGGATAACAATGAGCAGTTCTTC | CASSAALADNNEQFF
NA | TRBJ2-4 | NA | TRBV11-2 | TGTGCCAGCAGCTTAGCCAGTCACGCAGGGAACATTCAGTACTTC | CASSLASHAGNIQYF
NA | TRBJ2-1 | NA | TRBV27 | TGTGCCAGCAGTTCAGGGACAATTCAGCAGTTCTTC | CASSSGTIQQFF
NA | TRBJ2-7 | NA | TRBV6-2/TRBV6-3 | TGTGCCAGCAGTTCGACGGGGGCGATTTCCTACGAGCAGTACTTC | CASSSTGAISYEQYF
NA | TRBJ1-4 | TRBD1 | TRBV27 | TGTGCCAGCAGACGACAGGGGTTGAATGAAAAACTGTTTTTT | CASRRQGLNEKLFF
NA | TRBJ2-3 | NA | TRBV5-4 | TGTGCCAGCAGCGCCAGGACGGTTAGCACAGATACGCAGTATTTT | CASSARTVSTDTQYF
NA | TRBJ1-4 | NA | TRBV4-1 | TGCGCCAGCAGCCAGGCTACAGGGTTTGAAAAACTGTTTTTT | CASSQATGFEKLFF
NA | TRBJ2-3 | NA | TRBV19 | TGTGCCAGTAGTATACGAGGCCGGGAAGGGGATACGCAGTATTTT | CASSIRGREGDTQYF
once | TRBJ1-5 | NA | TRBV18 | TGTGCCAGCTCACCGCAGGGGATTGGTCAGCCCCAGCATTTT | CASSPQGIGQPQHF
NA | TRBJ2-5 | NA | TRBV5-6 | TGTGCCAGCAGCCCTATTCTCGGCGGGACCGAATCCGTACAAGAGACCCAGTACTTC | CASSPILGGTESVQETQYF
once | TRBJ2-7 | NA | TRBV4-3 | TGCGCCAGCAGCCAAGGCAGGGCTTACGAGCAGTACTTC | CASSQGRAYEQYF
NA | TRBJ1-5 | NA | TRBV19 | TGTGCCAGTAGTATAAGCCGCAGCAATCAGCCCCAGCATTTT | CASSISRSNQPQHF
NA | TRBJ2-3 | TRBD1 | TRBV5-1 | TGCGCCAGCAGCATGGGACAGGGGTTCACAGATACGCAGTATTTT | CASSMGQGFTDTQYF
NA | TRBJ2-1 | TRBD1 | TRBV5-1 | TGCGCCAGCAGCTTGGTACAGGGGTTACTAAATGAGCAGTTCTTC | CASSLVQGLLNEQFF
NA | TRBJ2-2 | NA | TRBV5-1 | TGCGCCAGCAGCTTGGCGTGGACGGCGAACACCGGGGAGCTGTTTTTT | CASSLAWTANTGELFF
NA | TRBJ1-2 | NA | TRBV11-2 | TGTGCCAGCAGCTTATTTTTGGGCACCTATGGCTACACCTTC | CASSLFLGTYGYTF
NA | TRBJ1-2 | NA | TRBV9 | TGTGCCAGCAGCGAACGTCGGGAGGGTCTCTATGGCTACACCTTC | CASSERREGLYGYTF
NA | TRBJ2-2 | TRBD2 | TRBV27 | TGTGCCAGCAGTTTATTGGGACTAGCGGGACGAGGTCCCGGGGAGCTGTTTTTT | CASSLLGLAGRGPGELFF
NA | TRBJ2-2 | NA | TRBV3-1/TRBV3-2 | TGTGCCAGCAGCCAGGTGACTAGTCCCGGCACCGGGGAGCTGTTTTTT | CASSQVTSPGTGELFF
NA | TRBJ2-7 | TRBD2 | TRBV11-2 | TGTGCCAGCAGCTTAGAACTAGCGGGCGAGCAGTACTTC | CASSLELAGEQYF
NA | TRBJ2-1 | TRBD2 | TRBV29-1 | TGCAGCGTTGAAGGGTCGTCTAGCGGGTACAATGAGCAGTTCTTC | CSVEGSSSGYNEQFF
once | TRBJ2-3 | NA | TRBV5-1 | TGCGCCAGCAGCTTGATTCCGGGGACAGATACGCAGTATTTT | CASSLIPGTDTQYF
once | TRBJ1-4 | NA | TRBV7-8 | TGTGCCAGCAGCCCAAGAGCACATGATGAAAAACTGTTTTTT | CASSPRAHDEKLFF
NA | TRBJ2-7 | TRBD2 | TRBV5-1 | TGCGCCAGCAGCTTGGTGGGCGGGGGGGCCGAGCAGTACTTC | CASSLVGGGAEQYF
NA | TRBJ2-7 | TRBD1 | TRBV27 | TGTGCCAGCAGTCTTGGGACAGAAGTCGAGCAGTACTTC | CASSLGTEVEQYF
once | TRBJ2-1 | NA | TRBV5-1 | TGCGCCAGCAGCTTGAGGCCTGATGACAATGAGCAGTTCTTC | CASSLRPDDNEQFF
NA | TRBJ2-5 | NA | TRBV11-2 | TGTGCCAGCAGCAAACTGGACAGCTGGAAAAGGGAGACCCAGTACTTC | CASSKLDSWKRETQYF
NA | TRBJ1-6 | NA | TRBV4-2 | TGTGCCAGCAGCCAAGGGCCATCAGAGTATAATTCACCCCTCCACTTT | CASSQGPSEYNSPLHF
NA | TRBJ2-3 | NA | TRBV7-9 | TGTGCCAGCAGCACATCAGAATCTAGCACAGATACGCAGTATTTT | CASSTSESSTDTQYF
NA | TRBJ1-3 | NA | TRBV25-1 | TGTGCCAGCAGTGAATGGAGGGGGGGGCCCTCTGGAAACACCATATATTTT | CASSEWRGGPSGNTIYF
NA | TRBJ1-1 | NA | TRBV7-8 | TGTGCCAGCAGCTTAGACCGACAGAGCACTGAAGCTTTCTTT | CASSLDRQSTEAFF
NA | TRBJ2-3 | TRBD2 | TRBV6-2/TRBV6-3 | TGTGCCAGCAGCCGCGGCCATTCTAGCGGGGCCTTCACAGATACGCAGTATTTT | CASSRGHSSGAFTDTQYF
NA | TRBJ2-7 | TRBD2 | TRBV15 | TGTGCCACCAGCAGAGAAAGAGCGGGGGTAACTAGGGAGCAGTACTTC | CATSRERAGVTREQYF
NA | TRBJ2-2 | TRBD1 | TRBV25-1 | TGTGCCAGCAGTGCGCGGGACAGGGGGCCGAACGGGGAGCTGTTTTTT | CASSARDRGPNGELFF
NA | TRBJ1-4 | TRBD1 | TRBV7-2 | TGTGCCAGCAGCTTAGCGCCGGGACAGACAAATGAAAAACTGTTTTTT | CASSLAPGQTNEKLFF
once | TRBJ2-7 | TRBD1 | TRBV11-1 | TGTGCCAGCAGCTCCAGGGGGCTACACTACGAGCAGTACTTC | CASSSRGLHYEQYF
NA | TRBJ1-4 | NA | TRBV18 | TGTGCCAGCTCACCCAGGGGAGGAGCGGAAAAACTGTTTTTT | CASSPRGGAEKLFF